The TCR beta chain described here comes from a study of blood T cell repertoires in COVID-19. The assay was immunoSEQ multiplex PCR, and TCRdb's table has in-frame clones only and misses some. The repertoire holds approximately 250,000 clones, with roughly 86% as singletons. This clone occurred once. Germline V gene lookup returns CDR1 SQVTM and CDR2 ANQGSEA. There are 14 residues in the CDR3. The V gene end was trimmed by 2 bases and the J gene end by 5 bases; junction bases not matched to a gene: 6. The sample taken for sequencing was peripheral blood. This TCR derives from a man aged 40-49 years with active or convalescent COVID-19. The rearrangement joins TRBV29-1 to TRBJ2-5; 9 bases align to TRBD1. In nucleotides, the CDR3 is TGCAGCGTTGAAACGTACGGACAGGGGGAGACCCAGTACTTC. It yields the protein CSVETYGQGETQYF.